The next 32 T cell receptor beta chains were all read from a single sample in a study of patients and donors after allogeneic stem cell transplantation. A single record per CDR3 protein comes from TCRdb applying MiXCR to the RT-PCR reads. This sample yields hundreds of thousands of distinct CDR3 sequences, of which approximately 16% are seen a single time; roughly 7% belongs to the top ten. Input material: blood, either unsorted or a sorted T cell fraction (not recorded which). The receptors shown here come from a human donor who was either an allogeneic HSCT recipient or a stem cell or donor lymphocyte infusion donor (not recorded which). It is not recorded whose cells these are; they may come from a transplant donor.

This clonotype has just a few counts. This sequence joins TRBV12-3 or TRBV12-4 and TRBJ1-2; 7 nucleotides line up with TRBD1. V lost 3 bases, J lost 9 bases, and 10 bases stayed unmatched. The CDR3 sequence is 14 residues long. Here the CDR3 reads CASSLLGTARRYTF. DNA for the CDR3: TGTGCCAGCAGTTTGCTCGGGACAGCCCGTCGCTACACCTTC.

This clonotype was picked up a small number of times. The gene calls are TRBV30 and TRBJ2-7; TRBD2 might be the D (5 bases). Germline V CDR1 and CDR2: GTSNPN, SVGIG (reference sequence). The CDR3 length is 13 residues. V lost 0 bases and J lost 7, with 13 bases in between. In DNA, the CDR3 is TGTGCCTGGAGTGTACTAGGAGCGAGGGAGCAGTACTTC. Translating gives CAWSVLGAREQYF.

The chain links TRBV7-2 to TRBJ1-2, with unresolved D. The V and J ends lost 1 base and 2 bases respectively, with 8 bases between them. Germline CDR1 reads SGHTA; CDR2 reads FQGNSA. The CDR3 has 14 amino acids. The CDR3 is CASSLVGVNYGYTF. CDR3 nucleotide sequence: TGTGCCAGCAGCTTAGTGGGCGTGAACTATGGCTACACCTTC.

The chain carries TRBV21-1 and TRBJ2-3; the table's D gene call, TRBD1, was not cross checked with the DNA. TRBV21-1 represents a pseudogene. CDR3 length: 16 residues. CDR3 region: CASSNHGTGDTDTQYF. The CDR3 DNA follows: TGTGCCAGCAGCAACCACGGGACAGGAGACACAGATACGCAGTATTTT.

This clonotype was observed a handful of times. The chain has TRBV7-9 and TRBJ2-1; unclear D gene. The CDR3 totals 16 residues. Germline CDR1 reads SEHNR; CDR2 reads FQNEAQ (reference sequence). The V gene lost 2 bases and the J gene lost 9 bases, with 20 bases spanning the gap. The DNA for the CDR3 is TGTGCCAGCAGCTTATATGTGGATCTGGGCAGGAGTGAGCAGTTCTTC. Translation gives CASSLYVDLGRSEQFF.

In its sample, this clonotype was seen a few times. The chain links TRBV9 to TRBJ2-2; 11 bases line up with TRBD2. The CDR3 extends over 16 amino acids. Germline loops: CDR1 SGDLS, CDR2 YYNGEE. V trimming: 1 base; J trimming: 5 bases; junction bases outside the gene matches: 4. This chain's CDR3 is CASSVNPSGRTGELFF. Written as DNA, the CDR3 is TGTGCCAGCAGCGTAAATCCTAGCGGGAGGACCGGGGAGCTGTTTTTT.

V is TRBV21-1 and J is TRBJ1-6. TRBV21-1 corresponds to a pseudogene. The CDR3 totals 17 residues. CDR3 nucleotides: TGTGCCAGCAGCAACCTAGGACGGCACTCCTATAATTCACCCCTCCACTTT. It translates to CASSNLGRHSYNSPLHF.

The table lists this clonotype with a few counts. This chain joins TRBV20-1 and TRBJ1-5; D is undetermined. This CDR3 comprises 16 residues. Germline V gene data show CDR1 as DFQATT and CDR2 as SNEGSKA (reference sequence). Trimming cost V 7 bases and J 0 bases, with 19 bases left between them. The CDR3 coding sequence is TGCAGTGTTGGGGTAGACCGAGAAAATAGCAATCAGCCCCAGCATTTT. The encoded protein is CSVGVDRENSNQPQHF.

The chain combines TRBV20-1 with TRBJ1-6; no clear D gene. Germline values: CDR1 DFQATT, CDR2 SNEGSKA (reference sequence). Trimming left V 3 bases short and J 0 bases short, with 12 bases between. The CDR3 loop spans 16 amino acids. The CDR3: CSARADQASYNSPLHF. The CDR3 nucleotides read TGCAGTGCTAGGGCAGACCAGGCCTCCTATAATTCACCCCTCCACTTT.

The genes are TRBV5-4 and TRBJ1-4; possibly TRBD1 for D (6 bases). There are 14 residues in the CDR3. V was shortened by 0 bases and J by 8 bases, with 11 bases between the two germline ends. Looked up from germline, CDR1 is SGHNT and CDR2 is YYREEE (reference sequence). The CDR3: CASSLGRGGEKLFF. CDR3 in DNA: TGTGCCAGCAGCTTGGGCAGGGGAGGAGAAAAACTGTTTTTT.

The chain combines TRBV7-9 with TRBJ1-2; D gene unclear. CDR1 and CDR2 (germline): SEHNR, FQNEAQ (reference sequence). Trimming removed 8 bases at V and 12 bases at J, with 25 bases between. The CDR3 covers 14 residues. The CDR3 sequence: CASDRWIVNTRHTF. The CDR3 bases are TGTGCCAGCGATCGATGGATCGTAAATACTCGGCACACCTTC. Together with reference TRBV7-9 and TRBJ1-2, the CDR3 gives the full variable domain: DTGVSQNPRHKITKRGQNVTFRCDPISEHNRLYWYRQTLGQGPEFLTYFQNEAQLEKSRLLSDRFSAERPKGSFSTLEIQRTEQGDSAMYLCASDRWIVNTRHTFGSGTRLTVV.

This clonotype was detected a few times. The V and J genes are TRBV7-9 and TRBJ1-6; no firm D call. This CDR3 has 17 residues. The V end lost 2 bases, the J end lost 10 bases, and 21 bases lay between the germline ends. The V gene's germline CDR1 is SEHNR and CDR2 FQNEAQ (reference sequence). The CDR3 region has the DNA TGTGCCAGCAGCTTAACGTTAGAGGGATCGGGTCGATCACCCCTCCACTTT. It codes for CASSLTLEGSGRSPLHF.

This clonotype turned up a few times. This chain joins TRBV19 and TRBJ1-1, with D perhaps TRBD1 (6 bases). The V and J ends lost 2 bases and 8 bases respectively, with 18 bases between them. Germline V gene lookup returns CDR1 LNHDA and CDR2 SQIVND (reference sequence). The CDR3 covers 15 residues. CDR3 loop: CASSISPGKGGEAFF. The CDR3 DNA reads TGTGCCAGTAGTATATCTCCAGGGAAAGGGGGAGAAGCTTTCTTT.

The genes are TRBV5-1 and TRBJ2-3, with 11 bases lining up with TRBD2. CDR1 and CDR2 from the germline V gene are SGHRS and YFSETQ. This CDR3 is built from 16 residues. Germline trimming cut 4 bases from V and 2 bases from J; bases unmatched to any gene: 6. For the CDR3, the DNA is TGCGCCAGCAGCCCGCCGGGACTAGCGGCCACAGATACGCAGTATTTT. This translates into CASSPPGLAATDTQYF.

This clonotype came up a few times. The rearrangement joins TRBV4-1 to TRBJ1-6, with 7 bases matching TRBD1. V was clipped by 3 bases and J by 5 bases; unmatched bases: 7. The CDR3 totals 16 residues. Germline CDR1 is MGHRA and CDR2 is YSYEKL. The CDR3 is CASSQRTGNNNSPLHF. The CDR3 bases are TGCGCCAGCAGCCAGCGGACAGGAAACAATAATTCACCCCTCCACTTT.

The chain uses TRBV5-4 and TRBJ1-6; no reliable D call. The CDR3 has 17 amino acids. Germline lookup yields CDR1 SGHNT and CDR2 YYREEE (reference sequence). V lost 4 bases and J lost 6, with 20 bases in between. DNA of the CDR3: TGTGCCAGCAGCCCCGAGGCAGGTCGGGATATTAATTCACCCCTCCACTTT. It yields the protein CASSPEAGRDINSPLHF.

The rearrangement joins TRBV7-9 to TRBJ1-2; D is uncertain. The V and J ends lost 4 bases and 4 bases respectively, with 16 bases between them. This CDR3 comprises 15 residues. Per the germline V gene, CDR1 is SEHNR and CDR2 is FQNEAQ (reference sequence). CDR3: CASSSMMKGVYGYTF. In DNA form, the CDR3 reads TGTGCCAGCAGCTCCATGATGAAGGGAGTCTATGGCTACACCTTC.

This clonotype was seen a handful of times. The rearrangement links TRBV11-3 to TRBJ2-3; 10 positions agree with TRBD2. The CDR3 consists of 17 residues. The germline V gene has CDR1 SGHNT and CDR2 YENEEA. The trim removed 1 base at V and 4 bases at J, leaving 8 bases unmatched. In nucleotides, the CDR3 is TGTGCCAGCAGCTTAGGCCTCAGAAGCGGGAGGGCAGATACGCAGTATTTT. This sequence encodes CASSLGLRSGRADTQYF.

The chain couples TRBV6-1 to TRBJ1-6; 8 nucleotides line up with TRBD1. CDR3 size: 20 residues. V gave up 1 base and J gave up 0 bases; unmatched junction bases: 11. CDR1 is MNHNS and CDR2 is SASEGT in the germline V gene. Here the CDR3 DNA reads TGTGCCAGCAGTGAAGGGGTCGAGGGACAGGCGAGCTCCTATAATTCACCCCTCCACTTT. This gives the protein CASSEGVEGQASSYNSPLHF.

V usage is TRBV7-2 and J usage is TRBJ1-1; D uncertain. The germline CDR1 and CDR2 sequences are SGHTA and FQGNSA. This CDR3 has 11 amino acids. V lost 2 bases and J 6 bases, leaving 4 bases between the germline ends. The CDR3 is CASSLSSEAFF. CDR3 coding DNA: TGTGCCAGCAGCTTATCTTCTGAAGCTTTCTTT.

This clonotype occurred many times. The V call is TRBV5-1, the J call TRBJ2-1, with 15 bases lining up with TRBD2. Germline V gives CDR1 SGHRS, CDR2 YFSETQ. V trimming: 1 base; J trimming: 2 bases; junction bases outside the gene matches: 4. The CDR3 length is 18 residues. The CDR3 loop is CASSLWTSGRATYNEQFF. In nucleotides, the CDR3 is TGCGCCAGCAGCTTGTGGACTAGCGGGAGGGCCACCTACAATGAGCAGTTCTTC.

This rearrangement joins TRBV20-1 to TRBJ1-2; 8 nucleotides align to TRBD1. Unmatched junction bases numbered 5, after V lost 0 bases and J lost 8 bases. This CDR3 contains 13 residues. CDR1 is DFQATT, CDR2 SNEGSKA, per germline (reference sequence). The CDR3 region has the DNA TGCAGTGCTAGAGATCTCAGGGGGCGGGGCTACACCTTC. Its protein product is CSARDLRGRGYTF.

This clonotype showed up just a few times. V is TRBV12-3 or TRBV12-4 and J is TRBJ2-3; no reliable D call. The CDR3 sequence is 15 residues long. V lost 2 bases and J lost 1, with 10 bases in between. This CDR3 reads CASSLRIGGTDTQYF. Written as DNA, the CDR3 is TGTGCCAGCAGTTTACGCATAGGTGGCACAGATACGCAGTATTTT.

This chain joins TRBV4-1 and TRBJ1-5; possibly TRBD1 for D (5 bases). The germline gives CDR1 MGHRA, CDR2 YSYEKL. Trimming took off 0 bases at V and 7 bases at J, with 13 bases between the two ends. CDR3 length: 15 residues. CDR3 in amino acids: CASSQDTRAPQPQHF. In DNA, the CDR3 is TGCGCCAGCAGCCAAGACACCAGGGCTCCCCAGCCCCAGCATTTT.

DNA for the CDR3: TGTGCCAGTGCGGACAGGGGCGAGCAGTACTTC. Protein: CASADRGEQYF. The chain recombines TRBV19 with TRBJ2-7; 9 bases are shared with TRBD1. The CDR3 spans 11 residues. Germline V lookup: CDR1 LNHDA, CDR2 SQIVND (reference sequence). The V gene end was trimmed by 8 bases and the J gene end by 6 bases; junction bases not matched to a gene: 2.

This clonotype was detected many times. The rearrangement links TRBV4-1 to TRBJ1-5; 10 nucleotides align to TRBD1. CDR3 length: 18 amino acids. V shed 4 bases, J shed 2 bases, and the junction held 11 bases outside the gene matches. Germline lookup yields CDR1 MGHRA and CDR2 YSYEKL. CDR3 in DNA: TGCGCCAGCAGCCGACACATGACAGGGGGCGATGGCAATCAGCCCCAGCATTTT. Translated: CASSRHMTGGDGNQPQHF.

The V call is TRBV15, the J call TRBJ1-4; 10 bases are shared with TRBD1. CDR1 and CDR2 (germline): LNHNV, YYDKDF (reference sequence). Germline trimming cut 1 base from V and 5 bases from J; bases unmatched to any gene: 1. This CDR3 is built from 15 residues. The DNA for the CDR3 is TGTGCCACCAGCAGAGGGACAGGGGGAAATGAAAAACTGTTTTTT. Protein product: CATSRGTGGNEKLFF.

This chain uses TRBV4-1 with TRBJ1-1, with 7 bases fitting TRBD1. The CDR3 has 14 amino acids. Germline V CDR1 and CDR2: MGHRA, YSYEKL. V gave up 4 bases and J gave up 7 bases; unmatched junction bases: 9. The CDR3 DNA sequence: TGCGCCAGCAGCCTCACTACCGGGACAGTTGAAGCTTTCTTT. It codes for CASSLTTGTVEAFF.

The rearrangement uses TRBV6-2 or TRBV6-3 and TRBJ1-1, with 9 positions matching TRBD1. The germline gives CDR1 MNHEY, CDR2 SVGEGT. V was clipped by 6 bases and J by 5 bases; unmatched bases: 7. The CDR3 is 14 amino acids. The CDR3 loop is CASSTQGARTEAFF. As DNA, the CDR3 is TGTGCCAGCAGCACACAGGGGGCGAGGACTGAAGCTTTCTTT.

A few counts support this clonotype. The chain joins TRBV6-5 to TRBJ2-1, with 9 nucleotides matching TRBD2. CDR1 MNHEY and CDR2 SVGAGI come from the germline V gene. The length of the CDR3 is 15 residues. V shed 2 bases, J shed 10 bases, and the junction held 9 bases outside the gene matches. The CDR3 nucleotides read TGTGCCAGCAGTTACCGGGCGGGGGGGCTGGCGGAGCAGTTCTTC. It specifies CASSYRAGGLAEQFF.

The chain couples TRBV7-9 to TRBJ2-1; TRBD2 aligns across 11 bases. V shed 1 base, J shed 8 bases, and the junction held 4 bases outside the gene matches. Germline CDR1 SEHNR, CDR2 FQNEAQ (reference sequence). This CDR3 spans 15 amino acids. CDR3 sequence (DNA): TGTGCCAGCAGCTTAGGACTAGCGGGAACCTATGAGCAGTTCTTC. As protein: CASSLGLAGTYEQFF.

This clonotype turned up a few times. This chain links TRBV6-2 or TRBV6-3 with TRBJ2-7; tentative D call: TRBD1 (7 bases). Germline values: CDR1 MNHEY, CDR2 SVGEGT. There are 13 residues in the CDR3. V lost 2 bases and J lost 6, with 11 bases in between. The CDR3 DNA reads TGTGCCAGCAGTTACGCAGGGGGGTTCGAGCAGTACTTC. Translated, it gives CASSYAGGFEQYF.